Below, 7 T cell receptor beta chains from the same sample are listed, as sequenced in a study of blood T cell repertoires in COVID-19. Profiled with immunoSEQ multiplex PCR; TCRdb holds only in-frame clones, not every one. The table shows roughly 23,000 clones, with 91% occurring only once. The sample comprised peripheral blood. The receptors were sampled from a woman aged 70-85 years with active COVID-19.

The CDR3 DNA sequence: TGTGCCAGCAGCCCCTGGACAGACAATGAGCAGTTCTTC. Residues: CASSPWTDNEQFF. This sequence joins TRBV7-3 and TRBJ2-1, with D possibly TRBD1 on 6 matching bases. The germline V and J ends were trimmed by 5 bases and 5 bases, with 10 bases remaining between them. The CDR3 loop spans 13 amino acids. Per germline, CDR1 SGHTA and CDR2 FQGTGA.

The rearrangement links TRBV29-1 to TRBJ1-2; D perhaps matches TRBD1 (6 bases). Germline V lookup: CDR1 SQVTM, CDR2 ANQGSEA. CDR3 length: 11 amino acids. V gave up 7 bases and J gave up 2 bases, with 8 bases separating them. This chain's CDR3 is CSAGQNYGYTF. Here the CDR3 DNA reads TGCAGCGCCGGACAGAACTATGGCTACACCTTC.

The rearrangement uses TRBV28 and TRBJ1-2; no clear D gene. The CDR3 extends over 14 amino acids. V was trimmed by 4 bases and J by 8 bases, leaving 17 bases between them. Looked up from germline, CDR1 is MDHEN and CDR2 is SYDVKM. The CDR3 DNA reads TGTGCCAGCAGTTCGCAGGACTCGTATGGGGGCTACACCTTC. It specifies CASSSQDSYGGYTF.

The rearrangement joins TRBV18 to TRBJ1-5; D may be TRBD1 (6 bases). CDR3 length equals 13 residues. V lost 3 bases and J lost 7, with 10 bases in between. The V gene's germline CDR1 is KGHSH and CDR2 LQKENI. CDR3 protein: CASSPDRGQPQHF. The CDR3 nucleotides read TGTGCCAGCTCACCGGACAGAGGGCAGCCCCAGCATTTT.

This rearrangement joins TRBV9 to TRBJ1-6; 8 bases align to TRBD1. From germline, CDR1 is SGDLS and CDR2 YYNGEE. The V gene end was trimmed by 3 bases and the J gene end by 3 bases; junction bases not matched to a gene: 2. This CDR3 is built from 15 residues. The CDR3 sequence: CASSGGTGYNSPLHF. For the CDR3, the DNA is TGTGCCAGCAGCGGAGGGACAGGCTATAATTCACCCCTCCACTTT.

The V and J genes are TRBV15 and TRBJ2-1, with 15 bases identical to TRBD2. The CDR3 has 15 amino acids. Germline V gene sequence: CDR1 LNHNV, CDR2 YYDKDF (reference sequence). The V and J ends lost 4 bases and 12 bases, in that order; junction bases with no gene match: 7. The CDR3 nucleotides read TGTGCCACCAGCAATCGGACTAGCGGGAGGGCCGTGCAGTTCTTC. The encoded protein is CATSNRTSGRAVQFF.

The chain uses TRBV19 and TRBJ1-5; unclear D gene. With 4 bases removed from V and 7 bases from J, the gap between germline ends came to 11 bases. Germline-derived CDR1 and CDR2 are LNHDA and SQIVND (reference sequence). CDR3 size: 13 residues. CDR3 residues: CASSTIFEQPQHF. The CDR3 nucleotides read TGTGCCAGTAGTACGATTTTTGAGCAGCCCCAGCATTTT.